The clone carrying this TCR beta chain was observed a single time. The CDR3 contains 15 residues. CDR1 is MNHEY and CDR2 is SVGAGI in the germline V gene. V was cut by 6 bases and J by 0 bases, with 15 bases left in between. The repertoire was sequenced with immunoSEQ multiplex PCR; TCRdb's copy has only in-frame clones and lacks some. Counted here are under 75,000 clones, approximately 90% occurring once; the ten biggest clones make up about 1.2%. The entry originates in a study of control samples from healthy donors and cancer patients. The clonotype was recovered from a woman between 45 and 60 years old with colorectal cancer. The V and J genes are TRBV6-5 and TRBJ2-7, with D possibly being TRBD2 (5 bases). Sequenced input: PBMCs. In nucleotides, the CDR3 is TGTGCCAGCAGCCTCCTGGGAGCAAACTCCTACGAGCAGTACTTC. Encoded protein: CASSLLGANSYEQYF.